This is a list of T cell receptor beta chains from one sample in a study of blood T cell repertoires in COVID-19. Assay used: immunoSEQ multiplex PCR; TCRdb lists only in-frame clones, some missing. The sample contains under 200,000 clones, around nine tenths of which appear only once. Sequencing was done on a sample of peripheral blood. The receptors were gathered from a woman between 65 and 79 years old with COVID-19, enrolled during active disease. CDR3s leave out the opening cysteine and the closing phenylalanine or tryptophan. The order of the fields is J gene, V gene, CDR3 protein.

TRBJ2-5 | TRBV7-2 | ASSLGVAETQY
TRBJ2-7 | TRBV3-1/TRBV3-2 | ASSQAGQGASEQY
TRBJ1-4 | TRBV12-2 | ASRLAVRDRANEKLF
TRBJ1-4 | TRBV7-7 | ASSLGGTTNEKLF
TRBJ2-3 | TRBV2 | ASRRLAGTTDTQY
TRBJ2-5 | TRBV7-2 | ASSSRASSGETQY
TRBJ2-5 | TRBV15 | ATSRDRTAKTQY
TRBJ1-2 | TRBV7-2 | ASSLGTGGTVRYGYT
TRBJ2-1 | TRBV9 | ASSVYGTSGGNEQF
TRBJ1-2 | TRBV7-9 | ASSPGQGAYYGYT
TRBJ1-5 | TRBV11-2 | ASSPAGSNQPQH
TRBJ1-4 | TRBV28 | ASGRVGEKLF
TRBJ2-2 | TRBV4-1 | ASSRDRRAGELF
TRBJ2-2 | TRBV28 | ASSLVKQGGLGTGELF
TRBJ1-4 | TRBV6-6 | ASSAPDRGNEKLF
TRBJ2-1 | TRBV2 | ASVVEYNEQF
TRBJ1-5 | TRBV30 | AWRGTGDQPQH
TRBJ2-7 | TRBV3-1/TRBV3-2 | ASSQESGRGYEQY
TRBJ1-1 | TRBV6-2/TRBV6-3 | ASSYSKGGAAF
TRBJ1-3 | TRBV9 | ASSANSGNTIY
TRBJ1-2 | TRBV6-5 | ASSSLSGLNGYT
TRBJ1-3 | TRBV2 | ASSRGGYSGNTIY
TRBJ1-1 | TRBV7-3 | ASSPGGGNAEAF
TRBJ2-2 | TRBV5-5 | ASSRTTGNTGELF
TRBJ2-3 | TRBV4-1 | ASSQPTHTGGTQY
TRBJ1-2 | TRBV11-3 | ASSLSLQANYGYT
TRBJ1-5 | TRBV19 | ASSMAAPSYQPQH
TRBJ2-2 | TRBV7-3 | ASSQTVQGTGELF
TRBJ2-2 | TRBV7-2 | ASSFSPGTGELF
TRBJ1-4 | TRBV11-2 | ASSTWSNEKLF
TRBJ1-1 | TRBV19 | ASSFLNTEAF
TRBJ2-7 | TRBV12-3/TRBV12-4 | ATGVGRGDEQY
TRBJ2-1 | TRBV6-1 | ASSGTGTATYNEQF
TRBJ1-1 | TRBV15 | ATSIQAGLLSEAF
TRBJ2-5 | TRBV4-2 | ASSQDRREETQY
TRBJ1-1 | TRBV14 | ASSQDPGQPLGTEAF
TRBJ1-6 | TRBV18 | ASSQKLSSYNSPLH
TRBJ1-1 | TRBV5-1 | ASSSRDTGMNTEAF
TRBJ2-3 | TRBV5-1 | ASSPFLSTDTQY
TRBJ2-5 | TRBV7-6 | ASSYSGGASEETQY